This is a list of T cell receptor beta chains from one sample in a study of OX40 agonist ivuxolimab in advanced cancers. TCRdb's copy holds only in-frame clones and misses some; the assay was immunoSEQ multiplex PCR. The table has 70,000 to 95,000 clones, around 84% seen once. The sequenced sample was CD4+ or CD8+ T cells sorted from blood, obtained in a trial of the OX40 agonist ivuxolimab. Receptor source: an adult with an advanced solid tumor such as melanoma, head and neck, liver or kidney cancer. Each CDR3 is given with its conserved first and last residue. The D gene is left open where the match is weak. Not all rows give a size; the values are once, few, many and, for expanded clones, a class.

>TRBV4-2|TRBJ1-1|.|.
TGTGCCAGCAGCCCACCGGACATTACGAACACTGAAGCTTTCTTT
CASSPPDITNTEAFF
>TRBV6-5|TRBJ2-5|.|.
TGTGCCAGCAGTTACTCGTTTAACCAAGAGACCCAGTACTTC
CASSYSFNQETQYF
>TRBV28|TRBJ2-1|TRBD1|.
TGTGCCAGCAGTTCCGCCGGGACAGGCCCCAATGAGCAGTTCTTC
CASSSAGTGPNEQFF
>TRBV10-3|TRBJ1-1|.|once
TGTGCCATCACCGCACAGGGAGCGGACACTGAAGCTTTCTTT
CAITAQGADTEAFF
>TRBV19|TRBJ2-7|.|.
TGTGCCAGTAGACCCAGGGGCCCCTACGAGCAGTACTTC
CASRPRGPYEQYF
>TRBV5-1|TRBJ1-6|TRBD1|.
TGCGCCAGCAGCTGGGACAGGGGCGATTCACCCCTCCACTTT
CASSWDRGDSPLHF
>TRBV7-3|TRBJ1-1|.|.
TGTGCCAGCAGCCTCGGGTATAAGACTGAAGCTTTCTTT
CASSLGYKTEAFF
>TRBV7-3|TRBJ2-1|.|.
TGTGCCAGCAGCTTAGGGGGTTCCTACAATGAGCAGTTCTTC
CASSLGGSYNEQFF
>TRBV4-1|TRBJ2-2|.|.
TGCGCCAGCAGCCGCGAGGGACTTATCACCGGGGAGCTGTTTTTT
CASSREGLITGELFF
>TRBV5-1|TRBJ1-2|TRBD1|.
TGCGCCAGCAGCTTAGAGGACAGGGTAGATGGCTACACCTTC
CASSLEDRVDGYTF
>TRBV5-1|TRBJ2-1|TRBD1|.
TGCGCCAGCAGCTTGGGGGCCAGGGGGAATGAGCAGTTCTTC
CASSLGARGNEQFF
>TRBV28|TRBJ1-5|.|.
TGTGCCAGCAGCCGTCCAGCAAATCAGCCCCAGCATTTT
CASSRPANQPQHF
>TRBV4-3|TRBJ1-6|.|.
TGCGCCAGCAGCCAAGGGACGGCGAGCTCCTATAATTCACCCCTCCACTTT
CASSQGTASSYNSPLHF
>TRBV27|TRBJ2-3|.|.
TGTGCCAGCAGGCTCTTTGAGGGGGGCGTCGGAGATACGCAGTATTTT
CASRLFEGGVGDTQYF
>TRBV28|TRBJ1-2|.|.
TGTGCCAGCAGTTTAGAGGGGGGAAGAGGCTACACCTTC
CASSLEGGRGYTF
>TRBV4-3|TRBJ2-1|.|.
TGCGCCAGCAGCCGCGGTCAGGGGGGAACGCGCGATGAGCAGTTCTTC
CASSRGQGGTRDEQFF
>TRBV7-2|TRBJ2-7|TRBD1|.
TGTGCCAGCAGCTTGGCCGGGACAGGGACCTACGAGCAGTACTTC
CASSLAGTGTYEQYF
>TRBV14|TRBJ2-5|TRBD2|few
TGTGCCAGCAGCTACCGACTAGCGGGGGAAGAGACCCAGTACTTC
CASSYRLAGEETQYF
>TRBV4-3|TRBJ2-1|.|.
TGCGCCAGCAGCCAAGTGTTAGGCGATGAGCAGTTCTTC
CASSQVLGDEQFF
>TRBV4-3|TRBJ1-4|.|.
TGCGCCAGCTCTCGACAGGAAAAAAATGAAAAACTGTTTTTT
CASSRQEKNEKLFF
>TRBV28|TRBJ1-5|.|.
TGTGCCAGCATCGAGAATTATGGCAATCAGCCCCAGCATTTT
CASIENYGNQPQHF
>TRBV9|TRBJ1-5|.|.
TGTGCCAGCAGTGGTGGCATTAGCAATCAGCCCCAGCATTTT
CASSGGISNQPQHF
>TRBV18|TRBJ2-1|.|once
TGTGCCAGCTCACTTCGGACAGATCAAAATGAGCAGTTCTTC
CASSLRTDQNEQFF
>TRBV5-1|TRBJ1-1|TRBD1|.
TGCGCCAGCAGCCCACGACAGGGGGAGACTGAAGCCTTCTTT
CASSPRQGETEAFF
>TRBV7-8|TRBJ1-5|.|.
TGTGCCAGCAGCTTAGGGAGGAGCGATCAGCCCCAGCATTTT
CASSLGRSDQPQHF
>TRBV5-6|TRBJ2-5|TRBD1|.
TGTGCCAGCAGCTCGGACAGGGCTGAGACCCAGTACTTC
CASSSDRAETQYF
>TRBV19|TRBJ1-6|.|.
TGTGCCAGTACCCGGGACTCCTATAATTCACCCCTCCACTTT
CASTRDSYNSPLHF
>TRBV6-5|TRBJ1-5|.|.
TGTGCCAGCAGTTACACTCTCGGGGGAAATCAGCCCCAGCATTTT
CASSYTLGGNQPQHF
>TRBV27|TRBJ1-2|TRBD1|.
TGTGCCAGCTCCCGTCCGGGACAGAACTATGGCTACACCTTC
CASSRPGQNYGYTF
>TRBV4-1|TRBJ2-7|.|once
TGCGCCAGCAGCCAAGAAGGGACAGCGGGCTACGAGCAGTACTTC
CASSQEGTAGYEQYF
>TRBV13|TRBJ1-3|.|.
TGTGCCAGCAGGAGCCAAGGAGGAAACACCATATATTTT
CASRSQGGNTIYF
>TRBV5-8|TRBJ1-1|.|.
TGTGCCAGCAGCTTCGACTTGGGTAGCAACACTGAAGCTTTCTTT
CASSFDLGSNTEAFF
>TRBV6-1|TRBJ1-1|.|.
TGTGCCAGCAGTTACCACACTGAAGCTTTCTTT
CASSYHTEAFF
>TRBV5-1|TRBJ1-1|TRBD1|.
TGCGCCAGCAGCGCGACAGGGGGCGGCCAGGAAGCTTTCTTT
CASSATGGGQEAFF
>TRBV9|TRBJ1-2|.|.
TGTGCCAGCAGCGGAGCCGGGACTCGCGGCACGGCTACCTATGGCTACACCTTC
CASSGAGTRGTATYGYTF
>TRBV7-2|TRBJ2-5|.|.
TGTGCCAGCAGCTTAGCGGGGGAGACCCAGTACTTC
CASSLAGETQYF
>TRBV2|TRBJ1-5|TRBD1|.
TGTGCCAGCAGGGACAGGGGAGATAGCAATCAGCCCCAGCATTTT
CASRDRGDSNQPQHF
>TRBV7-2|TRBJ1-1|TRBD1|.
TGTGCCAGCAGCCCTGACAGGGGGCTGGCTTTCTTT
CASSPDRGLAFF
>TRBV4-3|TRBJ1-1|.|.
TGCGCCAGCAGCAAAGACGGGGGATTAACTGAAGCTTTCTTT
CASSKDGGLTEAFF
>TRBV18|TRBJ2-5|.|.
TGTGCCAGCTCATCCGGGACACAAGAGACCCAGTACTTC
CASSSGTQETQYF
>TRBV20-1|TRBJ1-5|.|few
TGCAGCCCCGTTAGCAATCAGCCCCAGCATTTT
CSPVSNQPQHF
>TRBV5-8|TRBJ2-2|.|.
TGTGCCAGCAGCTTGTGGGGGACCGGGGAGCTGTTTTTT
CASSLWGTGELFF
>TRBV27|TRBJ1-6|.|.
TGTGCCAGCAGTTTATCGCGTTTGGGGGCCTATAATTCACCCCTCCACTTT
CASSLSRLGAYNSPLHF
>TRBV6-4|TRBJ1-1|.|.
TGTGCCAGCAGCGTCGGACGGTTGAACACTGAAGCTTTCTTT
CASSVGRLNTEAFF
>TRBV18|TRBJ2-5|.|.
TGTGCCAGCTCACCCAATGGGGAGACCCAGTACTTC
CASSPNGETQYF
>TRBV5-4|TRBJ1-5|.|.
TGTGCCAGCAGCTTAGCAGGGACCGGAGCTAGCAATCAGCCCCAGCATTTT
CASSLAGTGASNQPQHF
>TRBV18|TRBJ2-5|TRBD1|.
TGTGCCAGCTCACCAGGGGACAGGGGAGAGACCCAGTACTTC
CASSPGDRGETQYF